The present TCR beta chain was sequenced within a study of blood T cell repertoires in COVID-19. The overall study: The United States, Italy and Spain provided the acute and convalescent COVID-19 samples. The analysed material was cDNA or gDNA that came from T cells, B-cell-depleted T cells, or PBMCs.

Per the study methods: Amplification of reference gene primers was used by the study to estimate nucleated cell counts. Assay used: immunoSEQ multiplex PCR; TCRdb lists only in-frame clones, some missing. Clonal size and the V and J genes are those of that table, whereas D and trimming came from the DNA. The sample yields 140,000 to 150,000 clones, 80% to 90% seen once. The length of the CDR3 is 12 residues. CDR1 and CDR2 (germline): SGHRS, YFSETQ. Trimming shortened V by 3 bases and J by 4 bases, and 5 bases separated the two germline ends. The specimen was peripheral blood. This receptor was identified in a human donor with acute or convalescent COVID-19. The donor label of this sample is uncertain. The rearrangement joins TRBV5-1 to TRBJ1-3, with D unresolved. Here the CDR3 reads CASSSEGNTIYF. Written as DNA, the CDR3 is TGCGCCAGCAGCTCCGAGGGAAACACCATATATTTT.